The source of this T cell receptor beta chain is a study of regulatory T cells in long-lasting Graves disease. This clonotype was counted ten times or more. Antigen: not known. TCR beta libraries were built with iRepertoire HTBI primers and Arm-PCR of CDR3 regions. TCRdb re-analysed the multiplex PCR reads in MiXCR, keeping a single row per CDR3 protein. The sample lists over 450,000 distinct CDR3 sequences, around 12% seen once, with 8.9% in the top ten. General study findings and limits: With a few thousand shared public clonotypes, persistent patients exceeded new patients, who shared 950 to 1,000.

Time point noted: newly diagnosed GD, antithyroid drugs for less than 3 months. From PBMCs, RNA was extracted and then used to make the TCR library. The CDR3 has 15 amino acids. V shed 3 bases and J 5 bases; nucleotides not matched to a gene: 10. Germline assignment: CDR1 DFQATT and CDR2 SNEGSKA (reference sequence). These records were also assigned to another study, of T cells in Graves' hyperthyroidism and ophthalmopathy.

Here the sequenced sample was peripheral blood mononuclear cells (PBMCs), taken at new diagnosis, from a patient treated with antithyroid drugs. The clonotype was recovered from a woman aged 25-40 years with Graves disease. The chain employs TRBV20-1 and TRBJ2-7; 10 bases map to TRBD2. Here the CDR3 reads CSASHGLAGDHEQYF. The CDR3 DNA is TGCAGTGCTAGTCATGGGCTAGCGGGGGACCACGAGCAGTACTTC.